The 15 T cell receptor beta chains below all came from one sample that was sequenced in a study of radiotherapy plus CTLA-4 blockade in lung cancer. Method: immunoSEQ multiplex PCR; TCRdb's copy keeps in-frame clones and lacks some. The sample holds around 82,000 clones, approximately 86% seen once. The sample here was peripheral blood, taken from a patient treated with radiotherapy plus ipilimumab. These TCRs come from a human donor with non-small cell lung cancer that progressed on radiotherapy plus ipilimumab.

The rearrangement links TRBV28 to TRBJ1-3; D is unclear. The V gene lost 1 base and the J gene lost 0 bases, with 1 base spanning the gap. This CDR3 contains 13 residues. Germline-derived CDR1 and CDR2 are MDHEN and SYDVKM. The CDR3 DNA reads TGTGCCAGCAGTTTATCCTCTGGAAACACCATATATTTT. Residues: CASSLSSGNTIYF.

The chain employs TRBV5-4 and TRBJ2-3; a possible D gene is TRBD1 (6 bases). This CDR3 has 13 amino acids. V was cut by 7 bases and J by 4 bases, with 13 bases left in between. The germline V gene has CDR1 SGHNT and CDR2 YYREEE (reference sequence). The CDR3 DNA follows: TGTGCCAGCGGTCAGGGGAACGCAGATACGCAGTATTTT. Amino acids: CASGQGNADTQYF.

The V and J genes are TRBV7-2 and TRBJ2-7; D not certain. Germline V CDR1 and CDR2: SGHTA, FQGNSA. The CDR3 length is 17 residues. The V and J ends lost 2 bases and 0 bases respectively, with 17 bases between them. In DNA, the CDR3 is TGTGCCAGCAGCTTATATGTATCGCCCAGAAGCTCCTACGAGCAGTACTTC. Translating gives CASSLYVSPRSSYEQYF.

The chain couples TRBV27 to TRBJ2-7, with 9 bases that match TRBD1. CDR1 and CDR2 from the germline V gene are MNHEY and SMNVEV (reference sequence). The CDR3 sequence is 15 residues long. With V trimmed by 5 bases and J by 3 bases, 8 bases remained unmatched. This chain's CDR3 is CASSAPGQGLYEQYF. As DNA, the CDR3 is TGTGCCAGCAGTGCACCGGGACAGGGACTCTACGAGCAGTACTTC.

The genes are TRBV7-3 and TRBJ1-2, with 10 bases that match TRBD1. The CDR3 contains 18 residues. The germline V gene has CDR1 SGHTA and CDR2 FQGTGA. J lost 1 base, V lost 5 bases, and 13 bases had no gene match. Written as DNA, the CDR3 is TGTGCCAGCAGCGCTCTCCAAGGACAGGGGGGCCTTAACTATGGCTACACCTTC. Protein product: CASSALQGQGGLNYGYTF. Supplemented by reference TRBV7-3 and TRBJ1-2, the full variable domain reads GAGVSQTPSNKVTEKGKYVELRCDPISGHTALYWYRQSLGQGPEFLIYFQGTGAADDSGLPNDRFFAVRPEGSVSTLKIQRTERGDSAVYLCASSALQGQGGLNYGYTFGSGTRLTVV.

This clone was recorded a few times. This chain's CDR3 is CASSRGLAGGRGEQFF. The CDR3 nucleotides read TGCGCCAGCAGCCGAGGACTAGCGGGGGGCCGGGGTGAGCAGTTCTTC. The chain employs TRBV4-3 and TRBJ2-1, with TRBD2 matching over 14 bases. With 4 bases clipped from V and 9 bases from J, the junction kept 8 bases outside the gene matches. The CDR3 loop spans 16 amino acids. Germline V gene sequence: CDR1 LGHNA, CDR2 YSLEER.

This chain joins TRBV6-6 and TRBJ2-7; 9 nucleotides agree with TRBD2. Germline V gene data show CDR1 as MNHNY and CDR2 as SVGAGI (reference sequence). Losses at the gene ends were 7 bases for V and 2 bases for J; bases not matched to a gene: 6. This CDR3 spans 14 amino acids. CDR3 nucleotide sequence: TGTGCCAGCAACCGACTAGCGGATACCTACGAGCAGTACTTC. Its translation is CASNRLADTYEQYF.

V is TRBV15 and J is TRBJ2-1; 8 nucleotides agree with TRBD2. In germline, CDR1 is LNHNV, CDR2 YYDKDF (reference sequence). This CDR3 is built from 15 residues. V was clipped by 3 bases and J by 4 bases; unmatched bases: 5. Here the CDR3 reads CATSRIIAGYNEQFF. In nucleotides, the CDR3 is TGTGCCACCAGCAGGATCATAGCGGGGTACAATGAGCAGTTCTTC.

The chain links TRBV5-1 to TRBJ1-2, with 7 bases identical to TRBD1. Germline CDR1 reads SGHRS; CDR2 reads YFSETQ. This CDR3 has 16 residues. V lost 0 bases and J lost 2; bases outside the gene matches: 7. The CDR3 DNA follows: TGCGCCAGCAGCTTGGCCGGGGGACAGCTGAACTATGGCTACACCTTC. This translates into CASSLAGGQLNYGYTF.

This clone has just one count. This chain uses TRBV7-8 with TRBJ2-1; the D call may be TRBD1 or TRBD2 (7 bases each). There are 15 residues in the CDR3. CDR1 and CDR2 (germline): SGHVS, FQNEAQ. The V gene lost 5 bases and the J gene lost 6 bases, with 17 bases spanning the gap. CDR3 sequence reads: CASSARGDSRNEQFF. In DNA form, the CDR3 reads TGTGCCAGCAGCGCACGGGGGGACAGCCGCAATGAGCAGTTCTTC.

CDR3 loop: CSVDWGAQGYTF. The CDR3 nucleotides read TGCAGCGTTGATTGGGGGGCGCAGGGCTACACCTTC. The V gene is TRBV29-1, the J gene TRBJ1-2, with D possibly TRBD1 on 6 matching bases. V was pared by 3 bases and J by 8 bases, with 13 bases between. Looked up from germline, CDR1 is SQVTM and CDR2 is ANQGSEA. The CDR3 contains 12 residues.

The J gene is TRBJ2-5, the V gene TRBV6-1; D remains ambiguous. This CDR3 is built from 10 residues. Germline CDR1 reads MNHNS; CDR2 reads SASEGT. The V and J ends lost 7 bases and 5 bases respectively, with 5 bases between them. CDR3 DNA: TGTGCCAGCAAGTGGGAGACCCAGTACTTC. This codes for CASKWETQYF.

The chain joins TRBV15 to TRBJ1-4; tentative D call: TRBD1 (6 bases). CDR1 LNHNV and CDR2 YYDKDF come from the germline V gene (reference sequence). The germline V and J ends were trimmed by 1 base and 8 bases, with 8 bases remaining between them. This CDR3 is built from 13 residues. As DNA, the CDR3 is TGTGCCACCAGCAGAGTGGGGGGCGAAAAACTGTTTTTT. Its protein is CATSRVGGEKLFF.

This chain joins TRBV4-2 and TRBJ2-2, with unresolved D. The CDR3 extends over 16 amino acids. Germline V gene sequence: CDR1 LGHNA, CDR2 YNFKEQ. V was shortened by 1 base and J by 3 bases, with 12 bases between the two germline ends. The CDR3 here is CASSQGPPLDTGELFF. The CDR3 DNA is TGTGCCAGCAGCCAAGGTCCCCCTCTCGACACCGGGGAGCTGTTTTTT.

The chain employs TRBV25-1 and TRBJ1-6; D is ambiguous. Per the germline V gene, CDR1 is MGHDK and CDR2 is SYGVNS. The V end lost 4 bases, the J end lost 10 bases, and 8 bases lay between the germline ends. The CDR3 spans 12 residues. As DNA, the CDR3 is TGTGCCAGCAGTGGAGGGAACTCACCCCTCCACTTT. It yields the protein CASSGGNSPLHF.